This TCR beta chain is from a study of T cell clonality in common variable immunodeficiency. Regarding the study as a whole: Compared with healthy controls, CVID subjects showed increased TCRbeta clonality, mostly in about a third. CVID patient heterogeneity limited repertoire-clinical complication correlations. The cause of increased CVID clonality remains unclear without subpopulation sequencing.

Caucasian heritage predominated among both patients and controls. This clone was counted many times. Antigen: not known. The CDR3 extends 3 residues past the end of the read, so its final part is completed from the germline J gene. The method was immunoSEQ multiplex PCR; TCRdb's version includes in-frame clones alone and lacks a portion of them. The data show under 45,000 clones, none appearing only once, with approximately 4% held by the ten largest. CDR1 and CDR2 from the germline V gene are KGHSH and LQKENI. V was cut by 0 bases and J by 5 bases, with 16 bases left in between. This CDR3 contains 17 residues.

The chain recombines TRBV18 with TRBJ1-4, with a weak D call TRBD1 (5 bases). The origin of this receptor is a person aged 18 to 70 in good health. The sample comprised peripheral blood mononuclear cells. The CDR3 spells CASSPPGPGALNEKLFF. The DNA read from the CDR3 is TGTGCCAGCTCACCACCGGGTCCTGGGGCGTTGAATGAAAAA.